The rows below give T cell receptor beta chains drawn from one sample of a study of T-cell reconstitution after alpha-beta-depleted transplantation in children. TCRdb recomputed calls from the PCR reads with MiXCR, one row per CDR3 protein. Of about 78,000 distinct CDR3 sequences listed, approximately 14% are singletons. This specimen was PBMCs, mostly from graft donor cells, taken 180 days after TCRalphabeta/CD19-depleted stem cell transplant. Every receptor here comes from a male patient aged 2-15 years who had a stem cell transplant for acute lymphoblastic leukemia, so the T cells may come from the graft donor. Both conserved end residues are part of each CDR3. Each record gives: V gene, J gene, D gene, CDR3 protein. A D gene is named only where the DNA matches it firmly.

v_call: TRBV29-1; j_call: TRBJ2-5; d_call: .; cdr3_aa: CSVVWNQETQYF
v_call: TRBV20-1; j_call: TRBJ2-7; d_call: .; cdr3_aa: CSAPGRYEQYF
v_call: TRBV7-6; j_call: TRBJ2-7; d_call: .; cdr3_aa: CASSPLVGKGSSYEQYF
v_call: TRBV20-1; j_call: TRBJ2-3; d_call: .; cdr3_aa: CSARSSFPSTDTQYF
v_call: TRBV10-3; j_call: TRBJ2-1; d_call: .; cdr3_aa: CAISSTSYNEQFF
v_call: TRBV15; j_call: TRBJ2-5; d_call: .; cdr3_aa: CATSRDSLGYQETQYF
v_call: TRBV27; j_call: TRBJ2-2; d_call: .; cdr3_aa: CASSRQLPGQNTGELFF
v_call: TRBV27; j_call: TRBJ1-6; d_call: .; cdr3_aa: CASSSDTGIYSPLHF
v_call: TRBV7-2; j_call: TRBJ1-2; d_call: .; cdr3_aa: CASSLEAGARDGYTF
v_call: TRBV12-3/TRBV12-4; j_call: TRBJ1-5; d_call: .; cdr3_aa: CASSPGSNQPQHF
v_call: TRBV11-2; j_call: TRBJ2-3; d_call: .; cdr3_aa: CASSWGFADTQYF
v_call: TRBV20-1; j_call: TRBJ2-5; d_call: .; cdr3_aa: CSARDVRETQYF
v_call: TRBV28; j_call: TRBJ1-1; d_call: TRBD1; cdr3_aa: CASPQGKNTEAFF
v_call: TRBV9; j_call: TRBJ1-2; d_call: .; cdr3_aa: CASSVLLGYGYTF
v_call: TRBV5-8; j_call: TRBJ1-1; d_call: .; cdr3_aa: CASSLLRTEAFF
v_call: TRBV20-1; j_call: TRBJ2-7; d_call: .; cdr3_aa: CSARRDSYEQYF
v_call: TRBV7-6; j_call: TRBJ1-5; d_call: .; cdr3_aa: CASSLDLGQPQHF
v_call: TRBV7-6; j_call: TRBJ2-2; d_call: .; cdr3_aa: CASSLVPPSNTGELFF
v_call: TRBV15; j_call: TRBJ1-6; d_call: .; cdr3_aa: CATSRDLRQYNSPLHF
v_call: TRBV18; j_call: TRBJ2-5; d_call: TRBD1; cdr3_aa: CASSPWTGDETQYF
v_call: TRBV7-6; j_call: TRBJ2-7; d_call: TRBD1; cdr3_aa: CASSEQGVGNEQYF
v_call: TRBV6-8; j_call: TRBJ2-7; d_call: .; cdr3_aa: CASSYPREEQYF
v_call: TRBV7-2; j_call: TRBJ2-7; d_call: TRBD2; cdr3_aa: CASSLRAGGGGEQYF
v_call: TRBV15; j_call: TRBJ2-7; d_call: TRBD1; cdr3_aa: CATGTANLEQYF
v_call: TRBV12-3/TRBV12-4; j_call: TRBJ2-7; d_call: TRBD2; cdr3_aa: CASSLAGVGEQYF
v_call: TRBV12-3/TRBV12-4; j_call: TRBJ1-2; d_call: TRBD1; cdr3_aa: CASSFVRGLGYTF
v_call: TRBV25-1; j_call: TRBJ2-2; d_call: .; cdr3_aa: CASSESLGDTGELFF
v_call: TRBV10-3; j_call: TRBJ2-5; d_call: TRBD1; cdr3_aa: CAIRGTGKETQYF
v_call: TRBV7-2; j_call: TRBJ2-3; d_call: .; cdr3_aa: CASSPVIWRQQDTQYF
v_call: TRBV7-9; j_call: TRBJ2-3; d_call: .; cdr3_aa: CASSLESARDTQYF
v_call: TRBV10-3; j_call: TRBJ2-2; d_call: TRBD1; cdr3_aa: CAIRTGTGATGELFF
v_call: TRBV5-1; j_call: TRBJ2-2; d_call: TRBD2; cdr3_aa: CASSSGLAGVPGELFF
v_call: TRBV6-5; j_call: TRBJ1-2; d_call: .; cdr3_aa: CASSFSRGAGGYTF